This is a list of T cell receptor beta chains from one sample in a study of CD8 T cells in ankylosing spondylitis. TCRdb reanalysed the 5' RACE reads using MiXCR and keeps one entry per CDR3 protein. The profile shows about 800,000 distinct CDR3 sequences, 12% of them singletons. What was sequenced was blood, either unsorted or a sorted T cell fraction (not recorded which). The receptors derive from a male donor with ankylosing spondylitis. The conserved cysteine and the conserved F or W are not part of the CDR3 here.

j_gene: TRBJ2-2; v_gene: TRBV7-2; CDR3aa: ASSFLNWPNTGELF
j_gene: TRBJ2-1; v_gene: TRBV29-1; CDR3aa: SVVGRGGLIAYNEQF
j_gene: TRBJ2-5; v_gene: TRBV7-9; CDR3aa: ASSPPFRGGKETQY
j_gene: TRBJ2-7; v_gene: TRBV20-1; CDR3aa: SARRPASGHYEQY
j_gene: TRBJ2-7; v_gene: TRBV6-5; CDR3aa: ASSYESSSYEQY
j_gene: TRBJ1-5; v_gene: TRBV20-1; CDR3aa: SARPGQGNQPQH
j_gene: TRBJ2-4; v_gene: TRBV20-1; CDR3aa: SARGGLASKNIQY
j_gene: TRBJ2-2; v_gene: TRBV30; CDR3aa: AWADRGVSGELF
j_gene: TRBJ1-1; v_gene: TRBV7-9; CDR3aa: ASSSGDTYTEAF
j_gene: TRBJ2-7; v_gene: TRBV10-3; CDR3aa: AIRSGQGAYEQY
j_gene: TRBJ1-1; v_gene: TRBV6-2/TRBV6-3; CDR3aa: ASSPFRGRARLGEAF
j_gene: TRBJ2-5; v_gene: TRBV12-3/TRBV12-4; CDR3aa: ASSLGGGDETQY
j_gene: TRBJ2-2; v_gene: TRBV6-2/TRBV6-3; CDR3aa: ASSYSGQANTGELF
j_gene: TRBJ2-3; v_gene: TRBV11-3; CDR3aa: ASSLTTGTDTQY
j_gene: TRBJ2-3; v_gene: TRBV11-2; CDR3aa: ASSVWIGRTTDTQY
j_gene: TRBJ2-3; v_gene: TRBV7-2; CDR3aa: ASSLNEGDTQY
j_gene: TRBJ2-5; v_gene: TRBV4-2; CDR3aa: ASSQERTEAVQETQY
j_gene: TRBJ2-1; v_gene: TRBV20-1; CDR3aa: SALQLRAGRYNEQF
j_gene: TRBJ2-3; v_gene: TRBV7-9; CDR3aa: ASSLAQGITDTQY
j_gene: TRBJ2-2; v_gene: TRBV20-1; CDR3aa: SARNRILANTGELF
j_gene: TRBJ1-6; v_gene: TRBV9; CDR3aa: ASSVSDGSLSPLH
j_gene: TRBJ2-5; v_gene: TRBV5-1; CDR3aa: ASSRDRVQETQY
j_gene: TRBJ2-4; v_gene: TRBV7-2; CDR3aa: ASSLAWRTSTILAKNIQY
j_gene: TRBJ2-5; v_gene: TRBV5-1; CDR3aa: ASSLRTGEPQETQY
j_gene: TRBJ2-7; v_gene: TRBV6-2/TRBV6-3; CDR3aa: ASSITGHYEQY
j_gene: TRBJ2-2; v_gene: TRBV7-2; CDR3aa: ASSIDTGELF
j_gene: TRBJ1-5; v_gene: TRBV20-1; CDR3aa: SANHRDGNQPQH
j_gene: TRBJ2-7; v_gene: TRBV7-2; CDR3aa: ASSPFSYEQY
j_gene: TRBJ2-5; v_gene: TRBV12-3/TRBV12-4; CDR3aa: ASTPRVGKETQY
j_gene: TRBJ2-2; v_gene: TRBV5-1; CDR3aa: ASSKGAGTGELF
j_gene: TRBJ2-5; v_gene: TRBV20-1; CDR3aa: SAPPLRGSRETQY
j_gene: TRBJ2-5; v_gene: TRBV18; CDR3aa: ASSPRDSWQETQY
j_gene: TRBJ2-1; v_gene: TRBV7-9; CDR3aa: ASSLAGTSGRAAEQF
j_gene: TRBJ2-1; v_gene: TRBV29-1; CDR3aa: SVRGGAWADEQF
j_gene: TRBJ2-1; v_gene: TRBV20-1; CDR3aa: SATSGRRPGEQF
j_gene: TRBJ2-1; v_gene: TRBV20-1; CDR3aa: SASGPGRSYNEQF
j_gene: TRBJ1-2; v_gene: TRBV12-3/TRBV12-4; CDR3aa: ASSPGFRNYGYT
j_gene: TRBJ1-3; v_gene: TRBV9; CDR3aa: ASSVGLSGNTIY
j_gene: TRBJ1-5; v_gene: TRBV10-2; CDR3aa: ASSVGGQPQH
j_gene: TRBJ2-3; v_gene: TRBV5-1; CDR3aa: ASSLDLAGDTDTQY
j_gene: TRBJ2-1; v_gene: TRBV7-9; CDR3aa: ASSSGLSTRNEQF
j_gene: TRBJ2-2; v_gene: TRBV4-3; CDR3aa: ASSQEERTGELF
j_gene: TRBJ2-3; v_gene: TRBV18; CDR3aa: ASSPPNGRGSTDTQY
j_gene: TRBJ2-5; v_gene: TRBV20-1; CDR3aa: SARDKPSEYQETQY
j_gene: TRBJ1-2; v_gene: TRBV20-1; CDR3aa: SARATYTGGGGYT
j_gene: TRBJ2-1; v_gene: TRBV7-2; CDR3aa: ASSLRLGLNEQF
j_gene: TRBJ2-7; v_gene: TRBV28; CDR3aa: ASSPGQGNVYEQY
j_gene: TRBJ1-2; v_gene: TRBV20-1; CDR3aa: SADGGNYGYT
j_gene: TRBJ2-1; v_gene: TRBV10-3; CDR3aa: ATTSGQGDNEQF
j_gene: TRBJ2-1; v_gene: TRBV7-2; CDR3aa: ASSSGQGVGNEQF
j_gene: TRBJ1-6; v_gene: TRBV7-2; CDR3aa: AGGSYNSPLH
j_gene: TRBJ1-1; v_gene: TRBV6-2/TRBV6-3; CDR3aa: ASIGQLNTEAF
j_gene: TRBJ1-1; v_gene: TRBV20-1; CDR3aa: SARDQGYTEAF